This T cell receptor beta chain was identified in a study of Graves' ophthalmopathy and Graves' hyperthyroidism. Hyperthyroidism was considered stable when no ophthalmopathy appeared within 18 months of follow-up. A diagnosis was made from clinical symptoms together with serum thyroxine, TRAb, thyroid ultrasound and orbital computed tomography. Study results and limitations: Ophthalmopathy progression prediction by the model yielded a sensitivity of approximately 70% and a specificity of approximately 77%.

Germline V CDR1 and CDR2: SNHLY, FYNNEI. This CDR3 contains 15 residues. The ends lost 2 bases at V and 5 bases at J; junction bases unmatched: 5. The sequenced template was RNA, covering the TCR beta CDR3 region. The library came from an HTBI-primed first-round RT-PCR and a second-round multiplex PCR. One entry per CDR3 protein results from TCRdb running MiXCR on the multiplex PCR reads. The table shows 400,000 or so distinct CDR3 sequences, with approximately 17% occurring only once. At least ten counts were recorded for this clonotype. Its antigen is unknown. The rearrangement uses TRBV2 and TRBJ2-5, with 10 nucleotides matching TRBD2. The clonotype originates from an adult woman with stable Graves' hyperthyroidism. The specimen sequenced was peripheral blood. This CDR3 is CASSENQREGETQYF. DNA of the CDR3: TGTGCCAGCAGTGAAAACCAGCGGGAGGGTGAGACCCAGTACTTC. Looking up the rest from reference TRBV2 and TRBJ2-5 gives the full variable domain: EPEVTQTPSHQVTQMGQEVILRCVPISNHLYFYWYRQILGQKVEFLVSFYNNEISEKSEIFDDQFSVERPDGSNFTLKIRSTKLEDSAMYFCASSENQREGETQYFGPGTRLLVL.